What follows are 19 T cell receptor beta chains derived from one specimen sequenced in a study of beta chain features in type 1 diabetes (dated by TCRdb to about 2018). Library construction relied on the immunoSEQ multiplex PCR assay. The High Capacity cDNA Reverse Transcription Kit was used to reverse transcribe all of the isolated RNA, meaning that expressed TCRB transcripts were what got sequenced. This immuneACCESS table, as held by TCRdb, lists in-frame sequences with V and J called but not all clones. Of the missing ones, under half trace to an unresolved V gene in checked studies; the others have no known cause. The sample records around 44,000 clones, about 50% of which are singletons. The top ten constitute 0.2% to 0.3% of the sample. The sample was stem cell memory CD4+ T cells from blood. In light of the paper, this sample's cell subset or site label describes: stem cell-like memory CD4+ T cells. All receptors come from a woman in her 30s in good health.

The chain couples TRBV5-5 to TRBJ2-1, with TRBD2 matching over 13 bases. The CDR3 contains 16 residues. J lost 8 bases, V lost 4 bases, and 9 bases had no gene match. Germline CDR1 is SGHKS and CDR2 is YYEKEE (reference sequence). CDR3: CASSLSGTSGNYEQFF. CDR3 in DNA: TGTGCCAGCAGCCTGTCCGGGACTAGCGGGAATTATGAGCAGTTCTTC.

This CDR3 is CAISGTSGYEQYF. CDR3 nucleotide sequence: TGTGCCATCAGTGGGACTAGCGGCTACGAGCAGTACTTC. J is TRBJ2-7 and V is TRBV10-3; 10 bases are shared with TRBD2. J gave up 3 bases and V 4 bases, and 0 bases lay outside the gene matches. This CDR3 spans 13 amino acids. From germline, CDR1 is ENHRY and CDR2 SYGVKD.

V gene TRBV11-2 combines with J gene TRBJ2-7; 9 nucleotides agree with TRBD1. Germline trimming cut 2 bases from V and 7 bases from J; bases unmatched to any gene: 9. This CDR3 is 15 amino acids long. Germline assignment: CDR1 SGHAT and CDR2 FQNNGV. The CDR3 nucleotides read TGTGCCAGCAGCTTACCACAGGGGGCAGATGGGGAGCAGTACTTC. It specifies CASSLPQGADGEQYF.

The gene calls are TRBV14 and TRBJ2-7, with a possible D match to TRBD1 (6 bases). V shed 4 bases and J shed 6 bases, with 13 bases lying between them. Germline V gene lookup returns CDR1 SGHDN and CDR2 FVKESK. This CDR3 comprises 13 residues. CDR3 sequence (DNA): TGTGCCAGCAGCCCGAACAGGGTAGGCGAGCAGTACTTC. Protein product: CASSPNRVGEQYF.

The chain combines TRBV28 with TRBJ1-4, with 7 nucleotides matching TRBD1. This CDR3 is 18 amino acids long. V shed 7 bases and J 3 bases; nucleotides not matched to a gene: 17. CDR1 and CDR2 (germline): MDHEN, SYDVKM. The CDR3, as DNA: TGTGCCAGCATTAGGTGGAGGGGCAGGGGGACCTCTAATGAAAAACTGTTTTTT. Translation gives CASIRWRGRGTSNEKLFF.

This sequence joins TRBV7-9 and TRBJ2-7; 14 nucleotides match TRBD2. CDR1 is SEHNR, CDR2 FQNEAQ, per germline (reference sequence). The CDR3 contains 15 residues. V was clipped by 6 bases and J by 7 bases; unmatched bases: 8. CDR3 loop: CASRTGTSGRREQYF. The CDR3 DNA reads TGTGCCAGCAGAACCGGGACTAGCGGGAGAAGGGAGCAGTACTTC.

The V call is TRBV9, the J call TRBJ2-6; TRBD2 agrees at 12 bases. With V trimmed by 4 bases and J by 0 bases, 5 bases remained unmatched. The germline V gene has CDR1 SGDLS and CDR2 YYNGEE. This CDR3 region has 18 residues. The CDR3 nucleotides are TGTGCCAGCAGCAAGACTAGCGGGAGTCGCTCTGGGGCCAACGTCCTGACTTTC. It encodes CASSKTSGSRSGANVLTF.

V is TRBV7-8 and J is TRBJ2-2; the match to TRBD2 covers 9 bases. V lost 4 bases to trimming and J lost 5 bases; unmatched junction nucleotides: 5. The CDR3 length is 15 residues. CDR1 and CDR2 (germline): SGHVS, FQNEAQ. The CDR3 loop is CASSSTSGRTGELFF. CDR3 nucleotides: TGTGCCAGCAGCTCGACTAGCGGTAGAACCGGGGAGCTGTTTTTT.

There are a few counts of this clone. The chain joins TRBV18 to TRBJ2-2; tentative D call: TRBD1 (5 bases). The length of the CDR3 is 15 residues. Germline V gives CDR1 KGHSH, CDR2 LQKENI. V lost 1 base and J lost 4, with 10 bases in between. The CDR3 spells CASSPLQGITGELFF. The CDR3 DNA reads TGTGCCAGCTCACCACTCCAGGGAATCACCGGGGAGCTGTTTTTT. Variable domain in full (rest from reference TRBV18 and TRBJ2-2): NAGVMQNPRHLVRRRGQEARLRCSPMKGHSHVYWYRQLPEEGLKFMVYLQKENIIDESGMPKERFSAEFPKEGPSILRIQQVVRGDSAAYFCASSPLQGITGELFFGEGSRLTVL.

The chain employs TRBV2 and TRBJ1-5; D unresolved. CDR1 and CDR2 from the germline V gene are SNHLY and FYNNEI. V lost 4 bases, J lost 3 bases, and 16 bases lay in between. The CDR3 has 16 residues. The CDR3 bases are TGTGCCAGCAGTGCTTTGGTGCGGGGAAACAATCAGCCCCAGCATTTT. This encodes CASSALVRGNNQPQHF. The full variable domain, completed using reference TRBV2 and TRBJ1-5, is EPEVTQTPSHQVTQMGQEVILRCVPISNHLYFYWYRQILGQKVEFLVSFYNNEISEKSEIFDDQFSVERPDGSNFTLKIRSTKLEDSAMYFCASSALVRGNNQPQHFGDGTRLSIL.

Only a few counts were recorded for this clone. J is TRBJ2-1 and V is TRBV29-1; the D is unclear. Trimming removed 4 bases from V and 0 bases from J, with 7 bases in between. The CDR3 length is 13 residues. Germline CDR1 and CDR2: SQVTM and ANQGSEA. This chain's CDR3 is CSVAVSSYNEQFF. CDR3 DNA sequence: TGCAGCGTTGCGGTGAGCTCCTACAATGAGCAGTTCTTC.

The chain joins TRBV7-2 to TRBJ2-5, with D tentatively TRBD1 (5 bases). Germline V lookup: CDR1 SGHTA, CDR2 FQGNSA. The CDR3 runs to 13 residues. The V end was cut by 6 bases, the J end by 1 base, with 9 bases between. In DNA form, the CDR3 reads TGTGCCAGCAGACCAGGGCTCCAAGAGACCCAGTACTTC. Its protein product is CASRPGLQETQYF.

This chain links TRBV2 with TRBJ1-1; TRBD1 might be the D (5 bases). The CDR3 is 13 residues long. V was cut by 4 bases and J by 5 bases, with 11 bases left in between. CDR1 is SNHLY and CDR2 is FYNNEI in the germline V gene. The CDR3: CASSGQGMTEAFF. The CDR3 bases are TGTGCCAGCAGTGGTCAGGGTATGACTGAAGCTTTCTTT.

This chain joins TRBV15 and TRBJ2-7; TRBD2 agrees at 10 bases. Germline V lookup: CDR1 LNHNV, CDR2 YYDKDF (reference sequence). The CDR3 length is 15 residues. The junction had 4 bases not matched to a gene; V was cut back by 0 bases and J by 5 bases. CDR3 DNA: TGTGCCACCAGCAGAGATAGCGGGAGGTTAAACGAGCAGTACTTC. This translates into CATSRDSGRLNEQYF.

V is TRBV27 and J is TRBJ2-7; D is unclear. Germline assignment: CDR1 MNHEY and CDR2 SMNVEV (reference sequence). The V gene lost 3 bases and the J gene lost 3 bases, with 9 bases spanning the gap. The CDR3 contains 13 residues. CDR3 amino acids: CASSFTLGYEQYF. CDR3 DNA sequence: TGTGCCAGCAGTTTCACTCTAGGCTACGAGCAGTACTTC.

The rearrangement links TRBV7-3 to TRBJ2-4; a weak D match, TRBD1 (6 bases). The CDR3 contains 15 residues. Trimming took off 0 bases at V and 8 bases at J, with 14 bases between the two ends. Germline CDR1 is SGHTA and CDR2 is FQGTGA. CDR3 residues: CASSLTAGRQDIQYF. The CDR3 region has the DNA TGTGCCAGCAGCTTAACCGCAGGGCGACAGGACATTCAGTACTTC.

The chain links TRBV7-2 to TRBJ1-5, with TRBD1 matching 9 bases. CDR1 and CDR2 from the germline V gene are SGHTA and FQGNSA. CDR3 size: 15 residues. J lost 5 bases, V lost 4 bases, and 6 bases had no gene match. The CDR3 is CASSSLGQGYQPQHF. The CDR3 nucleotides are TGTGCCAGCAGCTCCCTGGGACAGGGTTATCAGCCCCAGCATTTT.

J is TRBJ2-7 and V is TRBV28, with D perhaps matching TRBD2 (6 bases). Trimming pared 3 bases from V and 0 bases from J, leaving 12 bases between. The CDR3 loop spans 15 amino acids. Germline CDR1 and CDR2: MDHEN and SYDVKM. Here the CDR3 DNA reads TGTGCCAGCAGTTTCGGCGGGACCCGCTCCTACGAGCAGTACTTC. As protein: CASSFGGTRSYEQYF.

This chain connects TRBV6-6 to TRBJ2-1; 14 nucleotides agree with TRBD2. J gave up 9 bases and V 6 bases, and 4 bases lay outside the gene matches. The CDR3 contains 14 residues. Germline V CDR1 and CDR2: MNHNY, SVGAGI (reference sequence). CDR3 sequence (DNA): TGTGCCAGCAGGCCCGGACTAGCGGGAGGTGAGCAGTTCTTC. Its protein product is CASRPGLAGGEQFF.